These 13 T cell receptor beta chains were all obtained from the same sample, sequenced in a study of OX40 agonist ivuxolimab in advanced cancers. The method was immunoSEQ multiplex PCR; TCRdb's version includes in-frame clones alone and lacks a portion of them. Found here are about 21,000 clones, 88% of them singletons; the top ten hold approximately 12%. This sample comprised CD4+ or CD8+ T cells sorted from blood, obtained in a trial of the OX40 agonist ivuxolimab. These TCRs come from an adult with an advanced solid tumor such as melanoma, head and neck, liver or kidney cancer.

The DNA for the CDR3 is TGTGCCAGCAGACCCACGGGGGGGGAGACCCAGTACTTC. Its translation: CASRPTGGETQYF. The chain carries TRBV7-7 and TRBJ2-5; the match to TRBD2 covers 8 bases. Germline CDR1 SSHAT, CDR2 FNYEAQ (reference sequence). V dropped 6 bases and J dropped 5; count of bases not matched to a gene: 5. The CDR3 is 13 amino acids.

The chain recombines TRBV11-2 with TRBJ2-1; no reliable D call. The germline V gene has CDR1 SGHAT and CDR2 FQNNGV. V lost 2 bases, J lost 9 bases, and 8 bases lay in between. The CDR3 totals 12 residues. The CDR3 bases are TGTGCCAGCAGCTTAATAGGGCCTGAGCAGTTCTTC. Translating gives CASSLIGPEQFF.

The chain is built from TRBV19 and TRBJ2-7, with D perhaps matching TRBD1 (5 bases). Germline CDR1 reads LNHDA; CDR2 reads SQIVND (reference sequence). V lost 4 bases to trimming and J lost 2 bases, with 6 bases between them. The CDR3 runs 12 residues. The CDR3 nucleotides are TGTGCCAGTAGTACAGGGACCTACGAGCAGTACTTC. As protein: CASSTGTYEQYF.

On this clone: The identical CDR3 is also encoded by other nucleotide sequences in the sample. This chain connects TRBV5-1 to TRBJ2-1; D is uncertain. V lost 0 bases to trimming and J lost 7 bases, with 5 bases between them. The CDR3 totals 12 residues. Germline CDR1 reads SGHRS; CDR2 reads YFSETQ. In DNA form, the CDR3 reads TGCGCCAGCAGCTTGGAAGGGAATGAGCAGTTCTTC. Protein product: CASSLEGNEQFF.

The chain has TRBV9 and TRBJ1-1; possibly TRBD1 for D (6 bases). The CDR3 spans 13 residues. Deletions cut 0 bases from V and 5 bases from J, with 8 bases between. CDR1 SGDLS and CDR2 YYNGEE come from the germline V gene. The CDR3 nucleotides read TGTGCCAGCAGCGTAGGGGGGCTTACTGAAGCTTTCTTT. Translated: CASSVGGLTEAFF.

The chain couples TRBV2 to TRBJ1-4, with no clear D. Germline assignment: CDR1 SNHLY and CDR2 FYNNEI. The V end was cut by 2 bases, the J end by 8 bases, with 9 bases between. The CDR3 has 13 residues. This CDR3 is CASSEFSREKLFF. The CDR3 bases are TGTGCCAGCAGTGAATTCTCCCGGGAAAAACTGTTTTTT.

The chain carries TRBV6-1 and TRBJ2-2; TRBD1 is a possible D gene (5 bases). Germline loops: CDR1 MNHNS, CDR2 SASEGT. Trimming shortened V by 10 bases and J by 5 bases, and 14 bases separated the two germline ends. The CDR3 is made up of 13 amino acids. The CDR3: CAMNQGGTGELFF. In nucleotides, the CDR3 is TGTGCCATGAACCAGGGTGGAACCGGGGAGCTGTTTTTT.

The chain recombines TRBV13 with TRBJ1-6, with 9 bases that match TRBD1. The germline V gene encodes CDR1 PRHDT and CDR2 FYEKMQ (reference sequence). The CDR3 is made up of 12 amino acids. J was trimmed by 10 bases and V by 8 bases; bases with no gene match: 3. The CDR3: CASSTGGSPLHF. CDR3 bases: TGTGCCAGCTCGACAGGGGGATCACCCCTCCACTTT.

The rearrangement joins TRBV13 to TRBJ1-3; TRBD1 is a possible D gene (6 bases). Germline V lookup: CDR1 PRHDT, CDR2 FYEKMQ (reference sequence). The CDR3 is 12 residues long. CDR3 sequence: CASGAGGNTIYF. CDR3 DNA: TGTGCATCGGGGGCCGGAGGAAACACCATATATTTT.

V is TRBV14 and J is TRBJ1-2; 7 nucleotides align to TRBD1. The CDR3 sequence is 14 residues long. V lost 1 base and J lost 4; bases outside the gene matches: 3. The V gene's germline CDR1 is SGHDN and CDR2 FVKESK. Written as DNA, the CDR3 is TGTGCCAGCAGCCAAGGACAGGGAGGCTATGGCTACACCTTC. It specifies CASSQGQGGYGYTF.

The chain links TRBV2 to TRBJ2-7; D gene unclear. Trimming took off 3 bases at V and 2 bases at J, with 11 bases between the two ends. Per the germline V gene, CDR1 is SNHLY and CDR2 is FYNNEI. The CDR3 runs to 14 residues. The DNA of the CDR3 is TGTGCCAGCAGTGAGGGCGGAGAAGCCTACGAGCAGTACTTC. Protein product: CASSEGGEAYEQYF.

This sequence joins TRBV30 and TRBJ1-5, with D possibly matching TRBD1 (5 bases). V shed 0 bases and J shed 4 bases, with 16 bases lying between them. The germline V gene has CDR1 GTSNPN and CDR2 SVGIG (reference sequence). The CDR3 spans 16 residues. CDR3 sequence reads: CAWSVQGVSGNQPQHF. The CDR3 coding sequence is TGTGCCTGGAGTGTACAAGGGGTTTCCGGGAATCAGCCCCAGCATTTT. The full variable domain, in which reference TRBV30 and TRBJ1-5 provide the parts outside the CDR3, is SQTIHQWPATLVQPVGSPLSLECTVEGTSNPNLYWYRQAAGRGLQLLFYSVGIGQISSEVPQNLSASRPQDRQFILSSKKLLLSDSGFYLCAWSVQGVSGNQPQHFGDGTRLSIL.

The chain combines TRBV13 with TRBJ2-2, with D unclear. The CDR3 loop spans 12 amino acids. Germline lookup yields CDR1 PRHDT and CDR2 FYEKMQ (reference sequence). V lost 5 bases, J lost 6 bases, and 7 bases lay in between. In DNA, the CDR3 is TGTGCCAGCAGCCTTGTCCCCGGGGAGCTGTTTTTT. This codes for CASSLVPGELFF.